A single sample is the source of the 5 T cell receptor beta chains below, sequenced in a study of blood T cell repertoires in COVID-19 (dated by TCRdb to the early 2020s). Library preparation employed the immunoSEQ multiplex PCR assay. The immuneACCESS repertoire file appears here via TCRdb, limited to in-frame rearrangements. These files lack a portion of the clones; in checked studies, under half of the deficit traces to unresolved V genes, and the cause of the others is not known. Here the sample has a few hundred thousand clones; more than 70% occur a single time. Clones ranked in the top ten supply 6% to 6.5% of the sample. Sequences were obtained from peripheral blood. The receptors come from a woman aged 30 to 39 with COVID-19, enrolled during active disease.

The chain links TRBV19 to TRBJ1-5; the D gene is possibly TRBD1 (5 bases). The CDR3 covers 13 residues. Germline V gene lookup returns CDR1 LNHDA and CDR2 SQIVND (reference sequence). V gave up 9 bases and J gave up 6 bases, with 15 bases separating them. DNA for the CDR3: TGTGCCAGCGACGGGGGGGGGTTTCAGCCCCAGCATTTT. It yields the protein CASDGGGFQPQHF.

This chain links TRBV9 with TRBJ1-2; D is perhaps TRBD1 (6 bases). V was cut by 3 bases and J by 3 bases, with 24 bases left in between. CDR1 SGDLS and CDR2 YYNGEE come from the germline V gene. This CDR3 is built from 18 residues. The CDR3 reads CASSGRFKQGVEDYGYTF. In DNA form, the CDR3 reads TGTGCCAGCAGCGGACGATTTAAACAGGGAGTGGAGGACTATGGCTACACCTTC.

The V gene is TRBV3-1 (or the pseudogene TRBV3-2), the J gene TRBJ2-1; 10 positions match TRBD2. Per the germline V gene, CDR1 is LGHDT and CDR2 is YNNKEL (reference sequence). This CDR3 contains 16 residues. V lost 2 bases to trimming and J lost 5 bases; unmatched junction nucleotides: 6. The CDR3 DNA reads TGTGCCAGCAGCCAAACCCGAACTAGCGGGAACAATGAGCAGTTCTTC. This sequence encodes CASSQTRTSGNNEQFF.

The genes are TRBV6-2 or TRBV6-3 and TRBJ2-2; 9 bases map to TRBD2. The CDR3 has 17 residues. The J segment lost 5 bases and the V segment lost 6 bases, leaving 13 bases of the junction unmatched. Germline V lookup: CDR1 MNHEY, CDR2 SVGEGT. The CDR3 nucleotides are TGTGCCAGCAGCATATTAAGGTCTAGCGGGAAAACCGGGGAGCTGTTTTTT. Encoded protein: CASSILRSSGKTGELFF.

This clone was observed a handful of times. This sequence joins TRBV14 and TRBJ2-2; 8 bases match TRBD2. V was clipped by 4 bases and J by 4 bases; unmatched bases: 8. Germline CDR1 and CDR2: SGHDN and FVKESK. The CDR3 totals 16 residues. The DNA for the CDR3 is TGTGCCAGCAGCCCCGGGCCGGGAGGGCTCACCGGGGAGCTGTTTTTT. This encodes CASSPGPGGLTGELFF.